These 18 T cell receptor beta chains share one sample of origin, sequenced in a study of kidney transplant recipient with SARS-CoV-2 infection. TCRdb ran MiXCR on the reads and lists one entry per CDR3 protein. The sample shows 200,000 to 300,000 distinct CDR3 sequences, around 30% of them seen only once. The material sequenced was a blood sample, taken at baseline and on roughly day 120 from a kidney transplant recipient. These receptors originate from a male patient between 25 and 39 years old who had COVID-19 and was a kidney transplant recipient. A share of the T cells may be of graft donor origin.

The CDR3 here is CSATGVTDTQYF. In nucleotides, the CDR3 is TGCAGTGCTACAGGGGTCACAGATACGCAGTATTTT. This chain uses TRBV20-1 with TRBJ2-3; a weak D match, TRBD1 (6 bases). Trimming took 4 bases from V and 2 from J, leaving 7 bases between them. The germline V gene has CDR1 DFQATT and CDR2 SNEGSKA (reference sequence). This CDR3 comprises 12 residues.

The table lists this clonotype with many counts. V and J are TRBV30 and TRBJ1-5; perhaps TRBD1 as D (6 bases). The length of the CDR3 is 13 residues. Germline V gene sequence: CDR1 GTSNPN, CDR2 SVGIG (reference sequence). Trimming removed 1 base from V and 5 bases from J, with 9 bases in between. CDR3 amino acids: CAWSEGDYQPQHF. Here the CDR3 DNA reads TGTGCCTGGAGTGAGGGGGACTATCAGCCCCAGCATTTT.

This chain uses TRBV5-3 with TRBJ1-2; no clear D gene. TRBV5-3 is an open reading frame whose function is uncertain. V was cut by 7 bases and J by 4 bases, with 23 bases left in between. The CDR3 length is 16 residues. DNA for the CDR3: TGTGCCAGATTATGTATAGTGGTGAGAAAGACCTATGGCTACACCTTC. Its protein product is CARLCIVVRKTYGYTF.

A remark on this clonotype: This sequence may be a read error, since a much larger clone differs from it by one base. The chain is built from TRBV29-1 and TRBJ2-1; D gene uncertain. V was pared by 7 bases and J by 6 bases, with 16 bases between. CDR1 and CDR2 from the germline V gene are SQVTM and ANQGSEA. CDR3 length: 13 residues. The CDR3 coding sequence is TGCAGCGCTCAATCCCCCCGCTCCAATGAGCAGTTCTTC. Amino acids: CSAQSPRSNEQFF.

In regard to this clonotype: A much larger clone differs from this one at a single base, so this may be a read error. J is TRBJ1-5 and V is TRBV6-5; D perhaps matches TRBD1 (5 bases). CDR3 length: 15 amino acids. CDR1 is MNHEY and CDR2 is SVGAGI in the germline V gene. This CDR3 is CASSDSGIGNQPRHF. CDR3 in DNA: TGTGCCAGCAGTGATTCAGGGATAGGCAATCAGCCCCGGCATTTT.

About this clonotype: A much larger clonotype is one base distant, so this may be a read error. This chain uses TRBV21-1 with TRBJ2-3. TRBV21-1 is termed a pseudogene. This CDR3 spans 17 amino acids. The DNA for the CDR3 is TGTACCAGCAGTAACACCGTAGCTACAGTCATGCAAGATACGCAGTATTTT. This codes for CTSSNTVATVMQDTQYF.

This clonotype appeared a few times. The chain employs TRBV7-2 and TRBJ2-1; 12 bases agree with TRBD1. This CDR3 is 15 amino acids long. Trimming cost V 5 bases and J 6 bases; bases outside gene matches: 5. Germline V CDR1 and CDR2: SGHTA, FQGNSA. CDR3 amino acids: CASSPGQGARNEQFF. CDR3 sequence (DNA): TGTGCCAGCAGCCCGGGACAGGGGGCTCGCAATGAGCAGTTCTTC.

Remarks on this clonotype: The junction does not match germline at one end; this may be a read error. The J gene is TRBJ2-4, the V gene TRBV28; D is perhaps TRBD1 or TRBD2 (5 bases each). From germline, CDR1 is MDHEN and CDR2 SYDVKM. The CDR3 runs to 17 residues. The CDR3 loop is CAGRPNPGRVPKNIQYF. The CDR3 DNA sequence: TGTGCCGGCAGACCGAATCCGGGACGAGTCCCCAAAAACATTCAGTACTTC. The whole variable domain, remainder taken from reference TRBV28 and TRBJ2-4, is DVKVTQSSRYLVKRTGEKVFLECVQDMDHENMFWYRQDPGLGLRLIYFSYDVKMKEKGDIPEGYSVSREKKERFSLILESASTNQTSMYLCAGRPNPGRVPKNIQYFGAGTRLSVL.

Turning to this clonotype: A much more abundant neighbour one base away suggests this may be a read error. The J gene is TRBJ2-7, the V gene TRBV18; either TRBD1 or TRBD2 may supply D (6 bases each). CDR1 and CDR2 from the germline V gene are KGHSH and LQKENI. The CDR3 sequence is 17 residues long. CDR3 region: CAGSPRPGREGGGEQYF. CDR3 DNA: TGTGCCGGCTCACCACGTCCCGGGAGAGAGGGGGGAGGAGAGCAGTACTTC.

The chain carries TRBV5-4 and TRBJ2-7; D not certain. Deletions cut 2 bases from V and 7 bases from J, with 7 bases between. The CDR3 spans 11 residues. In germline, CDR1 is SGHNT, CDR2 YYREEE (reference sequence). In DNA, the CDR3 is TGTGCCAGCAGCTTTGACGGGGAGCAGTACTTC. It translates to CASSFDGEQYF.

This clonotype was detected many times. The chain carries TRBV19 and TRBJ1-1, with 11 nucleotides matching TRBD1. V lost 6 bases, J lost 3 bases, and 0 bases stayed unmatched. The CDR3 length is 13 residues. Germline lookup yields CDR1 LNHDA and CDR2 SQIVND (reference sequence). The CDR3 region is CASRGQGDTEAFF. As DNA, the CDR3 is TGTGCCAGTAGGGGACAGGGGGACACTGAAGCTTTCTTT.

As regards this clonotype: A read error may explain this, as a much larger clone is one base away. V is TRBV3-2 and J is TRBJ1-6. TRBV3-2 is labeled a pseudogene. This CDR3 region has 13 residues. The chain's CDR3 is CASSQTGPSALYF. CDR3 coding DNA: TGTGCCAGCAGCCAAACCGGACCCTCGGCCCTCTACTTT.

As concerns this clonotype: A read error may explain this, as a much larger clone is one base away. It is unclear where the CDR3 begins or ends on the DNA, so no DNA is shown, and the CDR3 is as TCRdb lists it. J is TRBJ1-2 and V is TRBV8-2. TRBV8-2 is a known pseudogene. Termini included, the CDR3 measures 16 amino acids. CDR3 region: CGSDFCDSRKTYGCTF.

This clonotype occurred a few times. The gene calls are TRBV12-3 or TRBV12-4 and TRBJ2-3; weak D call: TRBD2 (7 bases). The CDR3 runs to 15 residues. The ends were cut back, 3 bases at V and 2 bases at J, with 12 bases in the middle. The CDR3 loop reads CASSFGGGLTDTQYF. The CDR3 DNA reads TGTGCCAGCAGTTTCGGCGGGGGCCTCACAGATACGCAGTATTTT.

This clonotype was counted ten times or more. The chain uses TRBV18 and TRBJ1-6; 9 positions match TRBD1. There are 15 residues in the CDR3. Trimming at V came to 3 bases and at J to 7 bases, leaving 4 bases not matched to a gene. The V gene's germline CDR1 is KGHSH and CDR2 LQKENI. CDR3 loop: CASSPAGTGNSPLHF. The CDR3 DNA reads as TGTGCCAGCTCACCTGCAGGGACAGGGAATTCACCCCTCCACTTT.

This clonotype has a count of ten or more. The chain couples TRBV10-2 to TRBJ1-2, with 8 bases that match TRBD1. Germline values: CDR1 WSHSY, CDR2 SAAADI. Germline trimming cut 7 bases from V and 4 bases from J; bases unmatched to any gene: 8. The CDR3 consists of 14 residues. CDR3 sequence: CASKAQGGIYGYTF. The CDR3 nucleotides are TGCGCCAGCAAAGCACAGGGGGGTATCTATGGCTACACCTTC.

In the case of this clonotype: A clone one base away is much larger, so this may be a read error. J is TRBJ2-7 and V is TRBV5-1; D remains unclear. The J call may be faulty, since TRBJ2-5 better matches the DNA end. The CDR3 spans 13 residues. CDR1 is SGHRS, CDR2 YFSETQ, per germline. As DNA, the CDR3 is TGCGCCAGCAGAGTTAGTCGTCAAGAGACCCAGTACTTC. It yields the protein CASRVSRQETQYF.

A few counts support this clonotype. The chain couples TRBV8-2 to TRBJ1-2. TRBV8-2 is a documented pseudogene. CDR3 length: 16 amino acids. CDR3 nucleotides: TGTGGCAGTTCGGAAGTTGATAGCCGAAAGACCTATGGCTACACCTTC. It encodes CGSSEVDSRKTYGYTF.